This T cell receptor (beta chain) was identified during a study of CD4+ T cells in melanoma. The study's findings and limits: In melanoma, neoantigen-specific CD4+ T cells reportedly differed in differentiation state. CD8+ T cell, macrophage and B cell function reportedly correlated with neoantigen-specific CD4+ T cells.

Method: immunoSEQ multiplex PCR; TCRdb's copy keeps in-frame clones and lacks some. The sample carries about 140,000 clones, 92% recorded once. Germline lookup yields CDR1 SGDLS and CDR2 YYNGEE. Trimming left V 4 bases short and J 1 base short, with 5 bases between. This CDR3 region has 12 residues. This clone was seen a single time. Its antigen is currently unknown. The V gene is TRBV9, the J gene TRBJ1-1; no definite D call. This TCR derives from a human donor with melanoma. CDR3 loop: CASSQGNTEAFF. CDR3 DNA: TGTGCCAGCAGCCAAGGGAACACTGAAGCTTTCTTT.